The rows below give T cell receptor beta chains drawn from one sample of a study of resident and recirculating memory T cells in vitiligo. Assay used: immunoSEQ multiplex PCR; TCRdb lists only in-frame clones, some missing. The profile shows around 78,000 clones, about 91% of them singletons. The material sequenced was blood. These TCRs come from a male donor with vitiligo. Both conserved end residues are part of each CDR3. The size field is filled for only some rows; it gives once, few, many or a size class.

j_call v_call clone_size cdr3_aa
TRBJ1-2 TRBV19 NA CASTPSDRRNYGYTF
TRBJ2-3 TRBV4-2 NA CASSKPEGGGYGDTQYF
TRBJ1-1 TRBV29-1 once CSVEDLRPTEAFF
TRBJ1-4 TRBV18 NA CASSSGGLYDEKLFF
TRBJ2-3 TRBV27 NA CASSGLALGTDTQYF
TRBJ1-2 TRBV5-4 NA CASSSGPVEGGYTF
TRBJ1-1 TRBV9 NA CAGSVGERSEAFF
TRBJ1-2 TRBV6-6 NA CASSYLTTGGYTF
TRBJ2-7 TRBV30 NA CAWSVSSGTYEQYF
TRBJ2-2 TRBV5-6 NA CASQQAGELFF
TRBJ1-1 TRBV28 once CASSLMGDFKAFF
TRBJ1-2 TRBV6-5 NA CASSTRLTGNYGYTF
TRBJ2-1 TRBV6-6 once CASSSEEGRAYNEQFF
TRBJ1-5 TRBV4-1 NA CASSFPREGTEGGGSNQPQHF
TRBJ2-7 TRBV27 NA CASSPLGTAYEQYF
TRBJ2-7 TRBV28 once CASSPSRDRYYEQYF